These T cell receptor beta chains were read from a single sample in a study of cytomegalovirus exposure and HLA in healthy donors. Clones were read by immunoSEQ multiplex PCR, and TCRdb kept only the in-frame ones, dropping some. The sample carries some 150,000 clones, approximately 90% recorded once. Sequenced sample: PBMCs. Receptors originate from a man aged 18 to 35 in good health and CMV-seropositive. Each CDR3 is given with its conserved first and last residue. The order of the fields is D gene, V gene, clone size, J gene, CDR3 DNA, CDR3 protein. A D gene is named only where the DNA matches it firmly. A row's size may be missing; if present it is once, few, many or a size class.

d_gene: .; v_gene: TRBV28; abundance: .; j_gene: TRBJ2-6; CDR3nt: TGTGCCAGCAGTTTATCTGCAGGGTCTGGGGCCAACGTCCTGACTTTC; CDR3aa: CASSLSAGSGANVLTF
d_gene: .; v_gene: TRBV5-4; abundance: .; j_gene: TRBJ2-5; CDR3nt: TGTGCCAGCAGCCCCTCCGGGACATACGGGGGGGAGACCCAGTACTTC; CDR3aa: CASSPSGTYGGETQYF
d_gene: .; v_gene: TRBV14; abundance: .; j_gene: TRBJ2-1; CDR3nt: TGTGCCAGCAGCCAGAGGGGGGGATTGAGGAATGAGCAGTTCTTC; CDR3aa: CASSQRGGLRNEQFF
d_gene: .; v_gene: TRBV2; abundance: few; j_gene: TRBJ1-2; CDR3nt: TGTGCCAGCAGTGAAAGGAACAGGGACCGTTATGGCTACACCTTC; CDR3aa: CASSERNRDRYGYTF
d_gene: TRBD1; v_gene: TRBV5-4; abundance: .; j_gene: TRBJ1-2; CDR3nt: TGTGCCAGCAGCTCAGACAGGGGGCGATGGGGCTACACCTTC; CDR3aa: CASSSDRGRWGYTF
d_gene: TRBD1; v_gene: TRBV15; abundance: .; j_gene: TRBJ1-5; CDR3nt: TGTGCCACCAGCAGGAATACAGGGGGCAATCAGCCCCAGCATTTT; CDR3aa: CATSRNTGGNQPQHF
d_gene: TRBD1; v_gene: TRBV30; abundance: few; j_gene: TRBJ1-5; CDR3nt: TGTGCCTGGGGCGGGACAGGGGGTCAGCCCCAGCATTTT; CDR3aa: CAWGGTGGQPQHF
d_gene: .; v_gene: TRBV9; abundance: .; j_gene: TRBJ1-4; CDR3nt: TGTGCCAGCAGCCCGCCGATCAGAGGATGGGAGATAGGAACTAATGAAAAACTGTTTTTT; CDR3aa: CASSPPIRGWEIGTNEKLFF
d_gene: TRBD2; v_gene: TRBV29-1; abundance: .; j_gene: TRBJ2-3; CDR3nt: TGCAGCGTTGAGGGGGGACTAGGGAGCACAGATACGCAGTATTTT; CDR3aa: CSVEGGLGSTDTQYF
d_gene: TRBD1; v_gene: TRBV5-1; abundance: once; j_gene: TRBJ2-7; CDR3nt: TGCGCCAGCAGCTTCCTGGACAGGGGGGACGAGCAGTACTTC; CDR3aa: CASSFLDRGDEQYF
d_gene: TRBD1; v_gene: TRBV6-1; abundance: .; j_gene: TRBJ1-1; CDR3nt: TGTGCCAGCATTCCACAGGGGGCCGTCCCGACTGAAGCTTTCTTT; CDR3aa: CASIPQGAVPTEAFF
d_gene: .; v_gene: TRBV6-1; abundance: .; j_gene: TRBJ1-6; CDR3nt: TGTGCCAGCAGTTTAGGGGTCTCTAGGAATTCACCCCTCCACTTT; CDR3aa: CASSLGVSRNSPLHF
d_gene: .; v_gene: TRBV30; abundance: .; j_gene: TRBJ2-5; CDR3nt: TGTGCCTGGAGGGAGGGACCAAGAAGTATGGAGACCCAGTACTTC; CDR3aa: CAWREGPRSMETQYF
d_gene: TRBD1; v_gene: TRBV5-6; abundance: .; j_gene: TRBJ2-1; CDR3nt: TGTGCCAGCAGCCCGGGACAGGGAGGGAATGAGCAGTTCTTC; CDR3aa: CASSPGQGGNEQFF
d_gene: .; v_gene: TRBV5-6; abundance: .; j_gene: TRBJ1-4; CDR3nt: TGTGCCAGCAGCTTTAATCTGGGCACAACTAATGAAAAACTGTTTTTT; CDR3aa: CASSFNLGTTNEKLFF
d_gene: .; v_gene: TRBV28; abundance: .; j_gene: TRBJ2-7; CDR3nt: TGTGCCAGCGGATACGGACTCTACGAGCAGTACTTC; CDR3aa: CASGYGLYEQYF
d_gene: .; v_gene: TRBV19; abundance: .; j_gene: TRBJ2-5; CDR3nt: TGTGCCAGTAGTGTCCGGGGGTCGGGAGAGACCCAGTACTTC; CDR3aa: CASSVRGSGETQYF
d_gene: .; v_gene: TRBV29-1; abundance: .; j_gene: TRBJ2-7; CDR3nt: TGCAGCGTTGTTCTGCCGAGCGAGCAGTACTTC; CDR3aa: CSVVLPSEQYF
d_gene: TRBD1; v_gene: TRBV10-3; abundance: .; j_gene: TRBJ1-1; CDR3nt: TGTGCCATCAGTGATTCCGGGACAGGTGAAGCTTTCTTT; CDR3aa: CAISDSGTGEAFF
d_gene: TRBD1; v_gene: TRBV29-1; abundance: .; j_gene: TRBJ2-1; CDR3nt: TGCAGCCTCCGGGACAGCAAAGGTGAGCAGTTCTTC; CDR3aa: CSLRDSKGEQFF
d_gene: .; v_gene: TRBV9; abundance: .; j_gene: TRBJ2-1; CDR3nt: TGTGCCAGCAGTCCCAACTACAATGAGCAGTTCTTC; CDR3aa: CASSPNYNEQFF
d_gene: .; v_gene: TRBV7-2; abundance: .; j_gene: TRBJ2-5; CDR3nt: TGTGCCAGCATCTGGGCGGGGGCTTACCAAGAGACCCAGTACTTC; CDR3aa: CASIWAGAYQETQYF
d_gene: .; v_gene: TRBV6-1; abundance: .; j_gene: TRBJ2-7; CDR3nt: TGTGCCAGCCATCGGGTCTCCTACGAGCAGTACTTC; CDR3aa: CASHRVSYEQYF
d_gene: .; v_gene: TRBV2; abundance: .; j_gene: TRBJ1-2; CDR3nt: TGTGCCAGCAGGGGGGCTTCGAGGGATGGCTACACCTTC; CDR3aa: CASRGASRDGYTF
d_gene: .; v_gene: TRBV5-4; abundance: few; j_gene: TRBJ1-2; CDR3nt: TGTGCCAGCAGTTGGGACTTACTAACCAACTATGGCTACACCTTC; CDR3aa: CASSWDLLTNYGYTF
d_gene: .; v_gene: TRBV27; abundance: .; j_gene: TRBJ2-7; CDR3nt: TGTGCCAGCAGTTTATCGCCCGGGAGAGACTACGAACAGTACTTC; CDR3aa: CASSLSPGRDYEQYF
d_gene: .; v_gene: TRBV28; abundance: .; j_gene: TRBJ1-1; CDR3nt: TGTGCCAGCAGTTTCCTAGGGGCCCGGGAAGCTTTCTTT; CDR3aa: CASSFLGAREAFF
d_gene: TRBD1; v_gene: TRBV5-1; abundance: .; j_gene: TRBJ1-2; CDR3nt: TGCGCCAGCAGCTTCGGACAGGGGAGTGGCTACACCTTC; CDR3aa: CASSFGQGSGYTF
d_gene: .; v_gene: TRBV27; abundance: .; j_gene: TRBJ2-7; CDR3nt: TGTGCCAGCAGTCGGACACTAGCTAACTACGAGCAGTACTTC; CDR3aa: CASSRTLANYEQYF
d_gene: TRBD1; v_gene: TRBV10-1; abundance: few; j_gene: TRBJ2-7; CDR3nt: TGCGCCAGCAGTGAGCCTGGGACAGGGCTGGGCTACGAGCAGTACTTC; CDR3aa: CASSEPGTGLGYEQYF
d_gene: .; v_gene: TRBV6-5; abundance: .; j_gene: TRBJ1-1; CDR3nt: TGTGCCAGCAGCCCAGGGTTCCACACTGAAGCTTTCTTT; CDR3aa: CASSPGFHTEAFF
d_gene: .; v_gene: TRBV5-6; abundance: .; j_gene: TRBJ2-2; CDR3nt: TGTGCCAGCAGCCCTAAGTTCACCGGGGAGCTGTTTTTT; CDR3aa: CASSPKFTGELFF
d_gene: TRBD1; v_gene: TRBV6-1; abundance: .; j_gene: TRBJ2-7; CDR3nt: TGTGCCAGCAGTCATCCTCGGGACAGCTACGAGCAGTACTTC; CDR3aa: CASSHPRDSYEQYF
d_gene: .; v_gene: TRBV28; abundance: once; j_gene: TRBJ1-1; CDR3nt: TGTGCCAGCAGTTTAAGGCGGGATGAAGCTTTCTTT; CDR3aa: CASSLRRDEAFF
d_gene: .; v_gene: TRBV15; abundance: .; j_gene: TRBJ1-3; CDR3nt: TGTGCCACCAGCATTGACGGCGGATATGACACCATATATTTT; CDR3aa: CATSIDGGYDTIYF
d_gene: .; v_gene: TRBV7-9; abundance: once; j_gene: TRBJ2-2; CDR3nt: TGTGCCAGCAGCTTATTATTGCAGGGGAGAACCGGGGAGCTGTTTTTT; CDR3aa: CASSLLLQGRTGELFF
d_gene: .; v_gene: TRBV18; abundance: .; j_gene: TRBJ1-6; CDR3nt: TGTGCCAGCTCACACACTATCGGCCACACCGGATACGGGATTTCACCCCTCCACTTT; CDR3aa: CASSHTIGHTGYGISPLHF
d_gene: .; v_gene: TRBV5-6; abundance: .; j_gene: TRBJ1-2; CDR3nt: TGTGCCAGCAGCTCCCCCGACACCTATGGCTACACCTTC; CDR3aa: CASSSPDTYGYTF
d_gene: .; v_gene: TRBV6-5; abundance: once; j_gene: TRBJ1-5; CDR3nt: TGTGCCAGCAGTTACTCTTCTAGGGGAGGTCAGCCCCAGCATTTT; CDR3aa: CASSYSSRGGQPQHF
d_gene: .; v_gene: TRBV10-1; abundance: few; j_gene: TRBJ1-1; CDR3nt: TGCGCCAGCAGTGCACAGGGTAATGAAGCTTTCTTT; CDR3aa: CASSAQGNEAFF
d_gene: .; v_gene: TRBV7-8; abundance: .; j_gene: TRBJ2-1; CDR3nt: TGTGCCAGCGGCGGGACGAGCTCCTACAATGAGCAGTTCTTC; CDR3aa: CASGGTSSYNEQFF
d_gene: TRBD1; v_gene: TRBV30; abundance: .; j_gene: TRBJ2-6; CDR3nt: TGTGCCTGGAGTGTATTGAGGACAGGGGGCTTTGGGGCCAACGTCCTGACTTTC; CDR3aa: CAWSVLRTGGFGANVLTF
d_gene: .; v_gene: TRBV15; abundance: .; j_gene: TRBJ2-2; CDR3nt: TGTGCCACCAGCAGAGATTCTGCAGGGGGGCGTACCGGGGAGCTGTTTTTT; CDR3aa: CATSRDSAGGRTGELFF
d_gene: .; v_gene: TRBV28; abundance: .; j_gene: TRBJ2-7; CDR3nt: TGTGCCACCCGCGGAGGGATACTCCAAGCCTACGAGCAGTACTTC; CDR3aa: CATRGGILQAYEQYF